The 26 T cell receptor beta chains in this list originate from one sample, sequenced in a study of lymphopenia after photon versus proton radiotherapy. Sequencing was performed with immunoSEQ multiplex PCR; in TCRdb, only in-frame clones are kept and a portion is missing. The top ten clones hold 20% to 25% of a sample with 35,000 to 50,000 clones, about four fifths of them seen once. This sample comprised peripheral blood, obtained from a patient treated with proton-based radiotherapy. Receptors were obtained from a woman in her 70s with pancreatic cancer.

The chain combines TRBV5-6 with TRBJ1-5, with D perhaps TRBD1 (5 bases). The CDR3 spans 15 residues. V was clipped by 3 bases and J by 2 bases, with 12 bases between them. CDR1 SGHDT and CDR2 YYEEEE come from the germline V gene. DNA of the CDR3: TGTGCCAGCAGCTCCGAATCGGGACGCAATCAGCCCCAGCATTTT. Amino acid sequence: CASSSESGRNQPQHF.

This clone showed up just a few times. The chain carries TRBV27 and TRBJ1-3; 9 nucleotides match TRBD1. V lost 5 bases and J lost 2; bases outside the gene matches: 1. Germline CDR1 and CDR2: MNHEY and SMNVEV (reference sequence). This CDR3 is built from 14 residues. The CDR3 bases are TGTGCCAGCAGTCGGACAGGGGCTGGAAACACCATATATTTT. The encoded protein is CASSRTGAGNTIYF.

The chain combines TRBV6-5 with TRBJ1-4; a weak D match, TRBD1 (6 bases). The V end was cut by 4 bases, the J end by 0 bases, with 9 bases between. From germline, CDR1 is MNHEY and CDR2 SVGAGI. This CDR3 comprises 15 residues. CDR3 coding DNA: TGTGCCAGCAGTTCAGGGGATGCAACTAATGAAAAACTGTTTTTT. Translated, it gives CASSSGDATNEKLFF.

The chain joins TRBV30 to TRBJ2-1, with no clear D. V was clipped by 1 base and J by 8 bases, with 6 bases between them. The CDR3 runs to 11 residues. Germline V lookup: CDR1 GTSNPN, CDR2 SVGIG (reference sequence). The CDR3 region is CAWSDRYEQFF. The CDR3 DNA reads TGTGCCTGGAGTGACCGCTATGAGCAGTTCTTC.

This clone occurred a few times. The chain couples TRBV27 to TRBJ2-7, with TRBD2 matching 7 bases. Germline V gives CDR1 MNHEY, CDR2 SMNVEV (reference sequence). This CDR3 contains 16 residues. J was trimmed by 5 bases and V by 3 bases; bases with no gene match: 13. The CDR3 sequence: CASSFRLAARVNEQYF. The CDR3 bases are TGTGCCAGCAGTTTTCGGCTAGCGGCACGAGTAAACGAGCAGTACTTC.

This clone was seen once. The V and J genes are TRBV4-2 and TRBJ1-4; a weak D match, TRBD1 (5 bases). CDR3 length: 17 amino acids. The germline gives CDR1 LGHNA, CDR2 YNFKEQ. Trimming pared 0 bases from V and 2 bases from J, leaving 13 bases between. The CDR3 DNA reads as TGTGCCAGCAGCCAAGATAGAGGATCAGGGACTAATGAAAAACTGTTTTTT. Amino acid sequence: CASSQDRGSGTNEKLFF.

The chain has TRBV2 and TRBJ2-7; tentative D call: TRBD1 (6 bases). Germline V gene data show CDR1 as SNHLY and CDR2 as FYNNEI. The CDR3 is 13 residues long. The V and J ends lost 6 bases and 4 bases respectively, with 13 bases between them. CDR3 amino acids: CASSSRGWYEQYF. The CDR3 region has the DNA TGTGCCAGCAGCTCTAGGGGGTGGTACGAGCAGTACTTC.

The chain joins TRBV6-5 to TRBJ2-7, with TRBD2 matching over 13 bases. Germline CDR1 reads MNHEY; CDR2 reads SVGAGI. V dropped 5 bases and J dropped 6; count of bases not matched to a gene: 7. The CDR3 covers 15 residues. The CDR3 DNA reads TGTGCCAGCAGTCGATCGGGACTAGCGGGACCCGAGCAGTACTTC. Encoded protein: CASSRSGLAGPEQYF.

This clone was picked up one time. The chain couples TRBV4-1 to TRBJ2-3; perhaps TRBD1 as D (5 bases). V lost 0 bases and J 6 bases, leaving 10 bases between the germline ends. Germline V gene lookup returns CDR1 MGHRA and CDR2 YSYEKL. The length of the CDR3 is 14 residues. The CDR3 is CASSQEGPTDTQYF. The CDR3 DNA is TGCGCCAGCAGCCAAGAGGGGCCTACGGATACGCAGTATTTT.

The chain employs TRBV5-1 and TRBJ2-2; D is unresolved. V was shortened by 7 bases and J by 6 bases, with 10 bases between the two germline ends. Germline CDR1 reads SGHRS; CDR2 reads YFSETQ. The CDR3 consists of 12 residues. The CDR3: CASANQAGELFF. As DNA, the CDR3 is TGCGCCAGCGCTAATCAAGCCGGGGAGCTGTTTTTT.

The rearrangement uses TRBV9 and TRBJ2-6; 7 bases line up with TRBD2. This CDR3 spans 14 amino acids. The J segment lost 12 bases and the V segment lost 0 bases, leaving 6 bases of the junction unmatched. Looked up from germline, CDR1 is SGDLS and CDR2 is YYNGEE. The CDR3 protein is CASSVEGGLGVLTF. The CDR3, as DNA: TGTGCCAGCAGCGTAGAGGGAGGGTTGGGCGTCCTGACTTTC.

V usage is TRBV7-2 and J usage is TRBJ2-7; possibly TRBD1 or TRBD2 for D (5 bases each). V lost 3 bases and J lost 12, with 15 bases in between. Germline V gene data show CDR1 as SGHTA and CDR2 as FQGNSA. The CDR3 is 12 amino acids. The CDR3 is CASSFGGGVLYF. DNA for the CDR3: TGTGCCAGCAGCTTTGGTGGGGGAGTTCTGTACTTC. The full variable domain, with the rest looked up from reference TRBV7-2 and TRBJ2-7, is GAGVSQSPSNKVTEKGKDVELRCDPISGHTALYWYRQSLGQGLEFLIYFQGNSAPDKSGLPSDRFSAERTGGSVSTLTIQRTQQEDSAVYLCASSFGGGVLYFGPGTRLTVT.

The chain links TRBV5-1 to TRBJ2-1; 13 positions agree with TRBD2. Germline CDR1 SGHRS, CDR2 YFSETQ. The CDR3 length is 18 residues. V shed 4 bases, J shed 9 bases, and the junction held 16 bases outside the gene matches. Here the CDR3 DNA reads TGCGCCAGCAGCATGGAGGCAAGGGGACTAGCGGGATCGGGTGAGCAGTTCTTC. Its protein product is CASSMEARGLAGSGEQFF.

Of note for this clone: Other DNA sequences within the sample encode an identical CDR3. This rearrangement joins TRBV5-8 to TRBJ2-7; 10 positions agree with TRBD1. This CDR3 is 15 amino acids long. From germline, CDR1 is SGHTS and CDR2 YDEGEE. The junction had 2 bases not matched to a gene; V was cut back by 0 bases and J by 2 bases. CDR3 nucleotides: TGTGCCAGCAGCTTGGCGGGGACAGGGGCCTACGAGCAGTACTTC. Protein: CASSLAGTGAYEQYF.

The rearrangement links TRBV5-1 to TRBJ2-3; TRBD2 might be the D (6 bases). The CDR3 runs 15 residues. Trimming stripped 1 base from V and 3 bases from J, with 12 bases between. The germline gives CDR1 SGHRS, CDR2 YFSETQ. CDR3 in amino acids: CASSLKGGPTDTQYF. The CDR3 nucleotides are TGCGCCAGCAGCTTGAAAGGAGGGCCGACAGATACGCAGTATTTT.

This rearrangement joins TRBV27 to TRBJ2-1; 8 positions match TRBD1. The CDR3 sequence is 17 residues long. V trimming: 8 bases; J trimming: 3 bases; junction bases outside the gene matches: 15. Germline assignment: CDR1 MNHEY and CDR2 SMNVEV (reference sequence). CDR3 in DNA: TGTGCCAGCCGCGGGACAGGCGTTTTTAGGGTCTACAATGAGCAGTTCTTC. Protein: CASRGTGVFRVYNEQFF.

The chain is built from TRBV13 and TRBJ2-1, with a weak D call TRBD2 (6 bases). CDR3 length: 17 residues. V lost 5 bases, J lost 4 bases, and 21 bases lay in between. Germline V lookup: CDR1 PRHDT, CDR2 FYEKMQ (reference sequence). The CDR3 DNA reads TGTGCCAGCAGCATCGGCCGCCTACTAGCAGAGTACAATGAGCAGTTCTTC. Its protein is CASSIGRLLAEYNEQFF.

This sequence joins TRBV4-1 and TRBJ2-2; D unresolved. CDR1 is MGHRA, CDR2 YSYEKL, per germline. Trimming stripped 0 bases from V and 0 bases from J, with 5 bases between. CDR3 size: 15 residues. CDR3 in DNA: TGCGCCAGCAGCCAAGATTGGCCGAACACCGGGGAGCTGTTTTTT. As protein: CASSQDWPNTGELFF.

The CDR3 DNA is TGTGCCAGCAGTTTATCCGACAGGGTCACTGAAGCTTTCTTT. Protein sequence: CASSLSDRVTEAFF. The genes are TRBV28 and TRBJ1-1; 7 bases align to TRBD1. The trim removed 1 base at V and 4 bases at J, leaving 3 bases unmatched. This CDR3 is 14 amino acids long. CDR1 and CDR2 from the germline V gene are MDHEN and SYDVKM.

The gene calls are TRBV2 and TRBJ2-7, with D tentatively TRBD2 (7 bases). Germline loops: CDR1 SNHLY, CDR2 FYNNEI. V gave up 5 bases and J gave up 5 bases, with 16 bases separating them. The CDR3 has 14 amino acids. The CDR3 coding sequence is TGTGCCAGCAGTTTTCGGTGGGGGGGCAACGAGCAGTACTTC. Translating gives CASSFRWGGNEQYF. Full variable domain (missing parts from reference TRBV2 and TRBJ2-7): EPEVTQTPSHQVTQMGQEVILRCVPISNHLYFYWYRQILGQKVEFLVSFYNNEISEKSEIFDDQFSVERPDGSNFTLKIRSTKLEDSAMYFCASSFRWGGNEQYFGPGTRLTVT.

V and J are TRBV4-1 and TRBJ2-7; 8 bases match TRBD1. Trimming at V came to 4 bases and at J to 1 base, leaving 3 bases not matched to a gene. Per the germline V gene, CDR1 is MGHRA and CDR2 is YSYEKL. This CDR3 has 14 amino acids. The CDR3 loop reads CASSLGQGSYEQYF. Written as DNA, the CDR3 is TGCGCCAGCAGCCTCGGACAGGGATCCTACGAGCAGTACTTC.

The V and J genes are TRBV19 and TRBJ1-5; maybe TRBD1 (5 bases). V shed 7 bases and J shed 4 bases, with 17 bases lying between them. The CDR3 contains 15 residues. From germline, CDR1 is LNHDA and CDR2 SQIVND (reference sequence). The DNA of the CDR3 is TGTGCCAGTAAGTTCGGGGGGGAAGATAATCAGCCCCAGCATTTT. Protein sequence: CASKFGGEDNQPQHF.

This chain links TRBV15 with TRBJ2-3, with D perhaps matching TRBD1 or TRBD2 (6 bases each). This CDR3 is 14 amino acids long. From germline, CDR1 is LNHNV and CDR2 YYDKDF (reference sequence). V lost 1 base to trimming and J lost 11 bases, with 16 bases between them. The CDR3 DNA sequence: TGTGCCACCAGCAGAGGAACCGGGGGCCTGCTGCAGTATTTT. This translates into CATSRGTGGLLQYF.

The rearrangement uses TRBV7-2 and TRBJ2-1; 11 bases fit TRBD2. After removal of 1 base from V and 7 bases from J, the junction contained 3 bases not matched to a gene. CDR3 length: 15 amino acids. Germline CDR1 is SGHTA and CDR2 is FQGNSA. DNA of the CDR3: TGTGCCAGCAGCTTAGATAGCGGGAGGGCGAATGAGCAGTTCTTC. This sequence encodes CASSLDSGRANEQFF.

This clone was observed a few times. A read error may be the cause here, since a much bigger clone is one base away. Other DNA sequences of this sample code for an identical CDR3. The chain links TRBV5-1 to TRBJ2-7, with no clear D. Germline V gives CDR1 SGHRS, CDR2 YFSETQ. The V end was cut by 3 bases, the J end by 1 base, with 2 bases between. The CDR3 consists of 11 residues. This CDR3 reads CASSSSYEQYF. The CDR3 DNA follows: TGCGCCAGCAGCTCGTCCTACGAGCAGTACTTC.

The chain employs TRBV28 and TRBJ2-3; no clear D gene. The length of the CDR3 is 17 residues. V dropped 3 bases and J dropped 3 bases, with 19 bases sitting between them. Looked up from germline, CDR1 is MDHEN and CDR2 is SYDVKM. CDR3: CASSFLAGASRTDTQYF. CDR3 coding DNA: TGTGCCAGCAGTTTTCTCGCAGGTGCCTCCCGGACAGATACGCAGTATTTT.